The TCR beta chain under discussion was sequenced for a study of T cell responses to AZD1222 COVID-19 vaccine (dated by TCRdb to the early 2020s). Concerning the study at large: TCR sequencing covered 230 to 250 trial participants: roughly 200 given two doses of AZD1222 and 26 given two doses of MenACWY control vaccine. Trial participants were enrolled into age subgroups of 18-55, 56-69 and 70-plus years, which contained around 150, 29 and 61 TCR-sequenced participants, respectively.

On this clone: No antigen is known for it. No base qualities exist here, and no much larger clone lies one base off it.

In light of the paper, this sample's time point label describes: about 28 days (+/-7) after the second vaccine dose. AZD1222 recipients given second doses at about 4 weeks or at about 12 weeks were pooled, since spike-specific TCR depth and breadth were not found to differ between the two schedules. Vaccinee samples came from UK trials COV001 and COV002, including a single-blind randomized controlled phase 2/3 trial of AZD1222 (ChAdOx1 nCoV-19) in healthy adults. For TCRbeta chain sequencing, PBMC samples were collected from trial participants at day 0 and at day 28 after the second dose. Sequences SGHTA (CDR1) and FQGTGA (CDR2) are obtained from the germline V gene. At the junction V is shortened by 1 base and J by 7 bases, with 11 bases in between. The CDR3 measures 14 amino acids from cysteine to phenylalanine. The sequence is cut down to CDR3 DNA, 42 bases in frame from base 1. The CDR3 regions of human TCRbeta chains were analyzed by immunosequencing. As for the authors' bioinformatics: TCRs in the repertoires were matched against a reference library of SARS-CoV-2-specific TCRs that had been generated with the MIRA antigen-specificity platform. Breadth was defined as the fraction of unique TCRs that were SARS-CoV-2-associated, and depth was defined as the fraction of total T cells that were SARS-CoV-2-associated. Using the MIRA data, each spike-specific TCR was assigned both to the spike region to which the TCR was reactive and to a CD4 or CD8 class. Log10-transformed breadth and depth values were compared by one-way ANOVA with Sidak's multiple comparisons tests. Entries here come from immuneACCESS through TCRdb and include only in-frame sequences with V and J called. Some clones fail to appear in such tables; in the studies checked, an unresolved V gene covers under half of the shortfall, and the cause of the remainder is unknown. The V and J calls and clone size come from that table; D and trimming were worked out from the DNA. The sample has approximately 100,000 clones on record, about 89% of them singletons. Roughly a tenth of the sample lies in the top ten.

Results the study describes overall, beyond this receptor: In the small 56-69-year group, the increase in depth fell short of significance, most likely because of low power. After two AZD1222 doses, both the breadth and the depth of spike-specific TCRs were significantly higher than at day 0 and than in MenACWY recipients. Reportedly, almost half of the unique spike-specific TCRs recognized epitopes lying outside the regions that are mutated in the B.1.351 and B.1.1.7 variants. Because no samples from the day 14 peak response were available, repertoires could be characterized only after the peak T cell response. The whole spike protein was spanned by vaccine-associated CD4 TCRs, and dominant responses were seen in regions 160-218 and 743-854. Conclusions about previously exposed vaccinees are limited, since just five to seven AZD1222 recipients were seropositive for SARS-CoV-2 at baseline. Participants were mostly white British and included more females than males, and it was suggested by the authors that clonal diversity may have been underestimated.

This receptor was taken from an adult who received the AZD1222 COVID-19 vaccine. The V gene is TRBV7-3 and the J gene is TRBJ2-1, with TRBD2 as a weak D call on 5 bases. This specimen consisted of peripheral blood, obtained 28 days after the second AZD1222 dose. Read as DNA, the sequence is TGTGCCAGCAGCTTAAGGGGTAGCGATAATGAGCAGTTCTTC. This gives the protein CASSLRGSDNEQFF.